Listed below are T cell receptor beta chains from one sample, sequenced in a study of CD8 T cells in ankylosing spondylitis. TCRdb analysed the 5' RACE reads with MiXCR anew, one entry per CDR3 protein. The sample contains about 340,000 distinct CDR3 sequences, approximately 14% of which appear only once. Material for sequencing was blood, either unsorted or a sorted T cell fraction (not recorded which). Receptor source: a male donor with ankylosing spondylitis or in good health (not recorded which). CDR3s include the opening cysteine and the closing phenylalanine or tryptophan. Each record gives: V gene, D gene, CDR3 length, J gene, clone size, CDR3 DNA, CDR3 protein. D genes are given only for firm matches. Where a row states a size, it is once, few, many or the class of an expanded clone; other rows omit it.

>TRBV2|NA|15|TRBJ2-5|few
TGTGCCAGCAATAAGCAGGACTTCAGGAGAGAGACCCAGTACTTC
CASNKQDFRRETQYF
>TRBV6-1|NA|17|TRBJ2-7|few
TGTGCCAGCAGTGAAGCGATTTCCTCGGTAGGGGGATACGAGCAGTACTTC
CASSEAISSVGGYEQYF
>TRBV7-7|NA|12|TRBJ2-2|many
TGTGCCAGCAGCCCCCTAACCGGGGAGCTGTTTTTT
CASSPLTGELFF
>TRBV4-1|TRBD1|16|TRBJ1-2|few
TGCGCCAGCAGCCTCTCGAACCAGGGGGGCGCCTATGGCTACACCTTC
CASSLSNQGGAYGYTF
>TRBV6-1|TRBD2|14|TRBJ2-7|NA
TGTGCCAGCAGTGGGGAGGGACCCGACTACGAGCAGTACTTC
CASSGEGPDYEQYF
>TRBV10-1|NA|13|TRBJ2-7|NA
TGCGCCAGCAGTGAACAGAGGGGACACGAGCAGTACTTC
CASSEQRGHEQYF
>TRBV19|NA|16|TRBJ2-3|few
TGTGCCAGTAGTAGAAGCGGGACAACTAGCACAGATACGCAGTATTTT
CASSRSGTTSTDTQYF
>TRBV12-5|NA|16|TRBJ2-3|NA
TGTGCTAGTGGTTTGGTAGAGGGTAGACGCACAGATACGCAGTATTTT
CASGLVEGRRTDTQYF
>TRBV18|NA|13|TRBJ1-2|NA
TGTGCCAGCTCACCACAAGAGGGTTCCGGCTACACCTTC
CASSPQEGSGYTF
>TRBV5-1|NA|15|TRBJ2-4|NA
TGCGCCAGCAGCTTGGAACCCTTGACGGGGAACATTCAGTACTTC
CASSLEPLTGNIQYF
>TRBV12-3/TRBV12-4|TRBD2|15|TRBJ2-7|NA
TGTGCCAGCAGGACTAGCGGGGGGGCCGGTTACGAGCAGTACTTC
CASRTSGGAGYEQYF
>TRBV7-9|NA|16|TRBJ1-1|few
TGTGCCAGCAGCCGTTACTTGGACAGCCAGAACACTGAAGCTTTCTTT
CASSRYLDSQNTEAFF
>TRBV3-1|NA|15|TRBJ2-7|NA
TGTGCCAGCAGCCAAGTATGGGGGCTGGACTACGAGCAGTACTTC
CASSQVWGLDYEQYF
>TRBV30|NA|11|TRBJ2-1|few
TGTGCCTGGAGTGTACGGGCCCGGGGGGCCTTC
CAWSVRARGAF
>TRBV20-1|NA|16|TRBJ2-7|few
TGCAGTGCTCTCTTACCACGGACCTCCAAGGGCTACGAGCAGTACTTC
CSALLPRTSKGYEQYF
>TRBV10-3|NA|13|TRBJ1-4|many
TGTGCCACGAGACAGGAGATTAATGAAAAACTGTTTTTT
CATRQEINEKLFF
>TRBV25-1|NA|13|TRBJ1-1|few
TGTGCCAGCAGTGAGGGAGGGAAGCCTGAAGCTTTCTTT
CASSEGGKPEAFF
>TRBV5-5|TRBD2|18|TRBJ2-7|NA
TGTGCCAGCAGCTTGGGGACTAGCGGGAGCCCCGGGGCCTACGAGCAGTACTTC
CASSLGTSGSPGAYEQYF
>TRBV6-1|TRBD2|16|TRBJ2-1|once
TGTGCCAGCAGCCGACTAGCGGGGGGGGCCTACAATGAGCAGTTCTTC
CASSRLAGGAYNEQFF
>TRBV29-1|NA|14|TRBJ2-1|few
TGCAGCGTTGTGAGGAATACGGGTCCCAATGAGCAGTTCTTC
CSVVRNTGPNEQFF
>TRBV25-1|NA|14|TRBJ1-1|few
TGTGCCAGCAGCGAACAGGGTCTAGCCACTGAAGCTTTCTTT
CASSEQGLATEAFF
>TRBV7-8|NA|17|TRBJ2-2|NA
TGTGCCAGCAGCTCGTCCGGCGGGGCCCGGGGTACCGGGGAGCTGTTTTTT
CASSSSGGARGTGELFF
>TRBV12-5|NA|14|TRBJ2-7|NA
TGTGCTAGTGGCACGGGGGGCCCTCCCTACGAGCAGTACTTC
CASGTGGPPYEQYF
>TRBV7-9|NA|14|TRBJ1-2|NA
TGTGCCAGCATCCACCTCAAGGGGAAGTTTGGCTACACCTTC
CASIHLKGKFGYTF
>TRBV29-1|NA|14|TRBJ2-5|NA
TGCAGCTTCTCTCCGGGACGCCCGCAAGAGACCCAGTACTTC
CSFSPGRPQETQYF
>TRBV5-1|NA|14|TRBJ2-1|NA
TGCGCCAGCAGCTTGGTCGGTGATTACAATGAGCAGTTCTTC
CASSLVGDYNEQFF
>TRBV6-1|NA|14|TRBJ1-2|few
TGTGCCAGCAGCTCCACAGTGTCTTGGTATGGCTACACCTTC
CASSSTVSWYGYTF
>TRBV7-2|NA|15|TRBJ2-5|NA
TGTGCCAGCAGCTTATCGGGGACATTGCAAGAGACCCAGTACTTC
CASSLSGTLQETQYF
>TRBV6-1|TRBD1|13|TRBJ2-7|NA
TGTGCCAGCAGGACGACAGGGATCTACGAGCAGTACTTC
CASRTTGIYEQYF
>TRBV3-1|TRBD2|15|TRBJ2-1|few
TGTGCCAGCAGCCCCTCTAGCGGAGCCTACAATGAGCAGTTCTTC
CASSPSSGAYNEQFF
>TRBV29-1|NA|13|TRBJ1-1|NA
TGCAGCGTTGCCAGGGTAGGGAACACTGAAGCTTTCTTT
CSVARVGNTEAFF
>TRBV20-1|TRBD2|19|TRBJ2-3|NA
TGCAGTGCCAGGCACATGGGACTAGCGGGGCGCTCTAGCACAGATACGCAGTATTTT
CSARHMGLAGRSSTDTQYF
>TRBV5-1|NA|16|TRBJ2-4|few
TGCGCCAGCAGCCCCGGAGCGGCACCGGGGGAAAACATTCAGTACTTC
CASSPGAAPGENIQYF
>TRBV18|NA|17|TRBJ1-1|few
TGTGCCAGCTCCCGGGGATCAGGGCATTACATGAACACTGAAGCTTTCTTT
CASSRGSGHYMNTEAFF
>TRBV5-1|NA|15|TRBJ1-1|few
TGCGCCAGCAGCGCAACCGGGACACCGAACACTGAAGCTTTCTTT
CASSATGTPNTEAFF
>TRBV5-1|NA|15|TRBJ2-7|NA
TGCGCCAGCAGCTTGGCCGGGCCCGGGGCCTACGAGCAGTACTTC
CASSLAGPGAYEQYF
>TRBV7-6|NA|13|TRBJ1-2|few
TGTGCCAGCAGCTTATCGGGGGCTGAGGGCTACACCTTC
CASSLSGAEGYTF
>TRBV18|TRBD2|15|TRBJ2-1|few
TGTGCCAGCTCACCACCAAGTGGACTAGCTAATGAGCAGTTCTTC
CASSPPSGLANEQFF
>TRBV4-1|TRBD1|15|TRBJ2-7|NA
TGCGCCAGCAGCCAGGGACAGAGCTTTCCCTACGAGCAGTACTTC
CASSQGQSFPYEQYF
>TRBV12-3/TRBV12-4|NA|17|TRBJ2-3|few
TGTGCCAGCAGTTCCCGCGGACGACCCCAATCTCCGGATACGCAGTATTTT
CASSSRGRPQSPDTQYF
>TRBV11-2|TRBD2|18|TRBJ2-7|NA
TGTGCCAGCAGCGTAGGGACTAGCGGGGTCCGGAGCTCCTACGAGCAGTACTTC
CASSVGTSGVRSSYEQYF
>TRBV6-1|NA|13|TRBJ1-1|few
TGTGCCAGCAGTGAAGGCAGGGACACTGAAGCTTTCTTT
CASSEGRDTEAFF
>TRBV29-1|NA|12|TRBJ2-7|many
TGCAGCGTTGTTTTCAACTCCTACGAGCAGTACTTC
CSVVFNSYEQYF
>TRBV15|TRBD2|17|TRBJ2-5|NA
TGTGCCACCAGCAGCTGGGCGGGGGGTAGGGTAGGAGAGACCCAGTACTTC
CATSSWAGGRVGETQYF
>TRBV7-8|NA|16|TRBJ2-3|NA
TGTGCCAGCAGCTCGTCGACCTCTACAGGCACAGATACGCAGTATTTT
CASSSSTSTGTDTQYF
>TRBV5-1|NA|11|TRBJ2-3|many
TGCGCCAGCAGCGGAGGAGATACGCAGTATTTT
CASSGGDTQYF
>TRBV7-2|TRBD1|15|TRBJ2-7|NA
TGTGCCAGCAGCTTGAGGACAGGGGGCTCCTACGAGCAGTACTTC
CASSLRTGGSYEQYF
>TRBV7-2|TRBD1|15|TRBJ1-5|many
TGTGCCAGCAGGCCGAACAGGGGCGACAATCAGCCCCAGCATTTT
CASRPNRGDNQPQHF
>TRBV12-3/TRBV12-4|TRBD1|15|TRBJ2-3|NA
TGTGCCAGCAGTCACCGGGACAGGGGTACAGATACGCAGTATTTT
CASSHRDRGTDTQYF